What follows describes a single T cell receptor (beta chain). The data were obtained in a study of OX40 agonist ivuxolimab in advanced cancers. The ends lost 5 bases at V and 6 bases at J; junction bases unmatched: 4. The CDR3 consists of 15 residues. Germline CDR1 is ENHRY and CDR2 is SYGVKD. Profiled with immunoSEQ multiplex PCR; TCRdb holds only in-frame clones, not every one. The sample holds roughly 71,000 clones, about nine tenths seen once. This sequence originates from an adult with an advanced solid tumor such as melanoma, head and neck, liver or kidney cancer. The V gene is TRBV10-3, the J gene TRBJ2-2; 12 bases align to TRBD1. Sample: CD4+ or CD8+ T cells sorted from blood, taken in a trial of the OX40 agonist ivuxolimab. In DNA form, the CDR3 reads TGTGCCATCAGTCGGGACAGGGGGCAATCCGGGGAGCTGTTTTTT. Its translation: CAISRDRGQSGELFF.